This T cell receptor (beta chain) derives from a study of cytotoxic CD8 clonotypes in ibrutinib-treated CLL. Study outcomes and limitations: Clonality increased with ibrutinib response but returned toward baseline at progression. Contraction or stability on treatment characterized the public clonotypes, which were uncommon.

The intended depth for sequencing was 1 in 200,000 to 1 in 1 million T cells. Sequenced by immunoSEQ multiplex PCR; TCRdb stores in-frame clones only, minus some. Of fewer than 55,000 clones listed, 57% are singletons. This clone was observed a handful of times. Antigen unknown. The starting material was PBMCs, obtained after 24 months of ibrutinib treatment. This sequence originates from a human donor with chronic lymphocytic leukemia.

The CDR3 DNA reads TGCAGTGCGGAACGTGGGGGCGAGCAGTACTTC. Residues: CSAERGGEQYF. The chain recombines TRBV20-1 with TRBJ2-7; D tentatively fits TRBD1 or TRBD2 (5 bases each). The germline V and J ends were trimmed by 6 bases and 6 bases, with 12 bases remaining between them. CDR1 DFQATT and CDR2 SNEGSKA come from the germline V gene (reference sequence). This CDR3 has 11 amino acids.